Listed here is a single TCR beta chain. The antigen remains undetermined. This record belongs to a study of cytomegalovirus exposure and HLA in healthy donors. Turning to the study itself: Within an early data release were about 85 million unique TCRs drawn from HLA-typed donors. Whole-study findings and limits: For most TCR beta V segments, an earlier analysis put the productive rate at about 87% or about 30% of the time.

CDR3 length: 10 residues. Germline CDR1 SGHRS, CDR2 YFSETQ. V was trimmed by 3 bases and J by 6 bases, leaving 3 bases between them. The PCR used 60 Vbeta and 13 Jbeta primers. The table came from immunoSEQ multiplex PCR; TCRdb's copy has only in-frame clones and leaves some out. In the table there are 95,000 to 120,000 clones, about 78% of which are singletons. This sequence originates from a woman aged 25 to 39 in good health and CMV-seropositive. The chain uses TRBV5-1 and TRBJ1-1; D is ambiguous. Sequencing was performed on PBMCs. CDR3 residues: CASSSPEAFF. CDR3 coding DNA: TGCGCCAGCAGCTCTCCTGAAGCTTTCTTT. The full variable domain, rest sourced from reference TRBV5-1 and TRBJ1-1, is KAGVTQTPRYLIKTRGQQVTLSCSPISGHRSVSWYQQTPGQGLQFLFEYFSETQRNKGNFPGRFSGRQFSNSRSEMNVSTLELGDSALYLCASSSPEAFFGQGTRLTVV.